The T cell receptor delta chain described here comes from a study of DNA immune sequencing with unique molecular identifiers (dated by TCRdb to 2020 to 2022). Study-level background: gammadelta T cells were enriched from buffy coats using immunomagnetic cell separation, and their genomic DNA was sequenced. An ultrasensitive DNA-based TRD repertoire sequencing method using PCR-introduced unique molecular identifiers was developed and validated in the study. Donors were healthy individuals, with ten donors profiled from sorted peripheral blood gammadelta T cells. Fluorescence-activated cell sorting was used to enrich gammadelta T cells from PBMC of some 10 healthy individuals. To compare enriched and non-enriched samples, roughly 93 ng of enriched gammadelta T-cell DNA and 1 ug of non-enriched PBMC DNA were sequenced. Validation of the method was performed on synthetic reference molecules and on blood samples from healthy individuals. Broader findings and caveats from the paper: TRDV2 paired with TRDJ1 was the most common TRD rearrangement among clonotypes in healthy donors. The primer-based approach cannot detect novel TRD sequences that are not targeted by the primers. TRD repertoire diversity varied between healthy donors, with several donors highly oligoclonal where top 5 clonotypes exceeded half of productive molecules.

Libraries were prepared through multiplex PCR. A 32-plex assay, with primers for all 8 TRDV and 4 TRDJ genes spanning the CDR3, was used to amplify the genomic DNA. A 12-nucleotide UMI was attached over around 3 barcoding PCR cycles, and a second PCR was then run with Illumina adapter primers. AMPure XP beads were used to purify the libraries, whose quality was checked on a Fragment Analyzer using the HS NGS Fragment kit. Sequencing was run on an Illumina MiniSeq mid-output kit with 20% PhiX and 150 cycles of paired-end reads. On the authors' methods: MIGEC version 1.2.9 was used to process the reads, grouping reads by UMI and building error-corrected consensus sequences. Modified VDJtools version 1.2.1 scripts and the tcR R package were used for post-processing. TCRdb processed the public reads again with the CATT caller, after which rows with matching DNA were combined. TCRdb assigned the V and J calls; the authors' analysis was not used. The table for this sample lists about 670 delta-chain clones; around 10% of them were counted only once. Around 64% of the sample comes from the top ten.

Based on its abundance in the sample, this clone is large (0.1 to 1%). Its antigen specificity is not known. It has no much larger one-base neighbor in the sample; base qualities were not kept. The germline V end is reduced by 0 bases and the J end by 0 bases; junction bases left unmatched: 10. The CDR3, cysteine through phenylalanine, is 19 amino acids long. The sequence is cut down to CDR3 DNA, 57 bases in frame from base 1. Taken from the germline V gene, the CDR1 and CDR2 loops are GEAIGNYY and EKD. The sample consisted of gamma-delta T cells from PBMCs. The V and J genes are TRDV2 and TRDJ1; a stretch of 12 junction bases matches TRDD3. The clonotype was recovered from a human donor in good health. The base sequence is TGTGCCTGTGACACCGTTTCTACTGGGGGATACAGTTACACCGATAAACTCATCTTT. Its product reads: CACDTVSTGGYSYTDKLIF.